This T cell receptor beta chain was sequenced for a study of cytomegalovirus exposure and HLA in healthy donors. The wider study: In an early release, HLA-typed donors contributed 77 million or so unique TCR sequences.

Germline V CDR1 and CDR2: SGHKS, YYEKEE (reference sequence). V was trimmed by 4 bases and J by 0 bases, leaving 10 bases between them. The CDR3 extends over 14 amino acids. The study's findings and limits: An analysis that was carried out later associated about 17,000 TCR beta sequences with HLA alleles at 0.05 false discovery rate. In a later analysis, productive TCRs from donors in an Asian-associated ancestry cluster reportedly carried fewer N-insertions than the cohort mean. Per published accounts, TCR beta sequences correctly predicted the HLA-A and HLA-B alleles of most subjects.

Remarks on this clone: Its antigen is undetermined.

The primer mix had 60 Vbeta and 13 Jbeta primers. Profiled with immunoSEQ multiplex PCR; TCRdb holds only in-frame clones, not every one. The data hold under 110,000 clones, with around 76% observed a single time. V gene TRBV5-5 combines with J gene TRBJ1-1; D gene unclear. The TCR comes from a woman aged 45-65 years in good health and CMV-seropositive. Sequenced input: PBMCs. The CDR3 DNA sequence: TGTGCCAGCAGCCTCTTGAGCATGAACACTGAAGCTTTCTTT. This encodes CASSLLSMNTEAFF.